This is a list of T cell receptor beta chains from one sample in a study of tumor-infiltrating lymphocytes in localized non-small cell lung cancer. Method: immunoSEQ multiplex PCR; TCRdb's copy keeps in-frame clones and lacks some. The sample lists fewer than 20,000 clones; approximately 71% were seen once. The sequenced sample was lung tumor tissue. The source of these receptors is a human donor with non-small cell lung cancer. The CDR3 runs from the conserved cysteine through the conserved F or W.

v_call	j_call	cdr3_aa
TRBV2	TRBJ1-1	CASSAGWRMNTEAFF
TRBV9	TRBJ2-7	CASSVEDGRQGAEEQYF
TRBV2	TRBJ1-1	CASSERGPRTEAFF
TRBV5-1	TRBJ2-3	CASSLDGPDYGTQYF
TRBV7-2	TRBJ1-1	CASSLAGPTEAFF
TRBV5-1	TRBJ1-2	CASSLWRGSNYGYTF
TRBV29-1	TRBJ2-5	CSVDYRSRMGTQYF
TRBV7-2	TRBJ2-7	CASSRLGTSGPGEQYF
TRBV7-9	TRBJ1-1	CASSFTANTEAFF
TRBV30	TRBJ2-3	CAWGGYSTDTQYF
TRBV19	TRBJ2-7	CASRQTGGEEQYF
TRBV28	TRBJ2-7	CASNYGGAYEQYF
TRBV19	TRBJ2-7	CASSIGLAGATSYEQYF
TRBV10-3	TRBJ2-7	CAIGVLGGYEQYF
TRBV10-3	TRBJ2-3	CAASGGIDTQYF
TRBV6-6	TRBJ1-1	CASSLRRGNTEAFF
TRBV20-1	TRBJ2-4	CSARSGDIQYF
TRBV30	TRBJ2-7	CAWSTRYEQYF
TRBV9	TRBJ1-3	CASGRGQGAGNTIYF
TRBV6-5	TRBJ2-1	CASSYSSGIARGEQFF
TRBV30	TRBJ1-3	CAWISSYSGNTIYF
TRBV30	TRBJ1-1	CAWSVPGKVEAFF
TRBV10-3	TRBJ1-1	CAISEPITGGYTEAFF
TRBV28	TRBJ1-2	CASSTTSYGYTF
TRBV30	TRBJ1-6	CAWSADRNYSPLHF
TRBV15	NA	CATSLTTGPYEQYF
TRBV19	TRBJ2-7	CASSISGPSGLGAYEQYF
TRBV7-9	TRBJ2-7	CASSLASGEQYF
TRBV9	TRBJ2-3	CASSSRGTAAGTLSTDTQYF
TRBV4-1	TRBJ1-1	CASSQGLLENTEAFF
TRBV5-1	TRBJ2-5	CASSPGTSGGAQETQYF
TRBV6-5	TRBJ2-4	CASSYYSDGAKNIQYF
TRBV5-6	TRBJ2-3	CASSLKAGSADTQYF
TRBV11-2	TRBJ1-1	CASSLEQGLTEAFF
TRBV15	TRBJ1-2	CATSRDISGSYGYTF
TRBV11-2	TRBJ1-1	CASSLEPGEAFF
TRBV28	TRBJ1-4	CASSWQATNEKLFF
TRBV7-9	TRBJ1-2	CASSYVEAGRSYTF
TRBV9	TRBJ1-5	CASSASGLSNQPQHF
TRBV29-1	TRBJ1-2	CSVSPPAALNYGYTF
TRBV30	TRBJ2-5	CAWRGGEKTQYF
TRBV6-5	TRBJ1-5	CASSYGGFNQPQHF